Below, 19 T cell receptor beta chains from the same sample are listed, as sequenced in a study of response to subunit inactivated influenza vaccine (dated by TCRdb to 2016 to 2018). The method was RT-PCR. The data were produced on an Illumina HiSeq 2500. TCRdb passed the public sequencing reads through fastp at Q25 and MiXCR, retaining productive beta sequences. Entries that share a CDR3 protein sequence are merged under the most common genes and DNA. In all, the sample holds hundreds of thousands of distinct CDR3 sequences, and about 18% of those were seen once. Approximately 10% of the sample belongs to the ten largest clones. Sequenced material: PBMCs from blood, taken about 5 days after vaccination. The receptors originated from a middle-aged man who received an inactivated influenza vaccine. Donor details come from another sample of the same person, matched by shared clones.

This clonotype was detected a few times. V gene TRBV4-3 combines with J gene TRBJ2-6; perhaps TRBD1 as D (5 bases). Germline V CDR1 and CDR2: LGHNA, YSLEER. The CDR3 spans 20 residues. V was pared by 0 bases and J by 1 base, with 19 bases between. The CDR3, as DNA: TGCGCCAGCAGCCAAGATAGGAACAGGCCGGCCTCGTCTGGGGCCAACGTCCTGACTTTC. It encodes CASSQDRNRPASSGANVLTF.

The chain has TRBV11-2 and TRBJ2-2; D ambiguous. The germline V gene encodes CDR1 SGHAT and CDR2 FQNNGV. V was clipped by 3 bases and J by 0 bases, with 11 bases between them. This CDR3 is 16 amino acids long. CDR3 DNA sequence: TGTGCCAGCAGCTTGGAACCAATCGCGAACACCGGGGAGCTGTTTTTT. Translating gives CASSLEPIANTGELFF.

This clonotype was picked up a small number of times. This rearrangement joins TRBV7-3 to TRBJ2-2, with D uncertain. CDR3 length: 15 residues. Per germline, CDR1 SGHTA and CDR2 FQGTGA. Trimming took off 5 bases at V and 1 base at J, with 11 bases between the two ends. The CDR3 DNA reads as TGTGCCAGCAGCCCGGAACACCTGAACACCGGGGAGCTGTTTTTT. The encoded protein is CASSPEHLNTGELFF.

V gene TRBV7-2 combines with J gene TRBJ2-1, with D perhaps matching TRBD1 (5 bases). V lost 5 bases and J 1 base, leaving 12 bases between the germline ends. This CDR3 is built from 15 residues. The germline V gene encodes CDR1 SGHTA and CDR2 FQGNSA. CDR3 loop: CASSISRVSYNEQFF. CDR3 nucleotide sequence: TGTGCCAGCAGCATTAGCAGGGTTTCCTACAATGAGCAGTTCTTC.

This clonotype appeared a few times. The chain combines TRBV4-1 with TRBJ1-2; TRBD1 agrees at 7 bases. Trimming took 1 base from V and 2 from J; bases not matched to a gene: 7. The CDR3 consists of 16 residues. Per the germline V gene, CDR1 is MGHRA and CDR2 is YSYEKL. The CDR3 loop reads CASSQVGAGGNYGYTF. The DNA for the CDR3 is TGCGCCAGCAGCCAAGTAGGGGCAGGGGGGAACTATGGCTACACCTTC.

The sample holds a few counts of this clonotype. The chain couples TRBV5-8 to TRBJ2-1, with TRBD2 matching 7 bases. Per germline, CDR1 SGHTS and CDR2 YDEGEE. The CDR3 has 16 residues. The V segment lost 4 bases and the J segment 7 bases; nucleotides outside the gene matches: 14. CDR3 nucleotide sequence: TGTGCCAGCAGCGCGGGAGAGCGGGCTGCTGGTAATGAGCAGTTCTTC. Translated, it gives CASSAGERAAGNEQFF.

J is TRBJ2-5 and V is TRBV12-3 or TRBV12-4, with 8 bases that match TRBD1. CDR3 length: 15 amino acids. Germline trimming cut 5 bases from V and 4 bases from J; bases unmatched to any gene: 9. CDR3 in amino acids: CASSPQGAVRETQYF. CDR3 coding DNA: TGTGCCAGCAGTCCTCAGGGGGCTGTACGAGAGACCCAGTACTTC.

There are a few counts of this clonotype. The chain is built from TRBV15 and TRBJ2-7; TRBD1 or TRBD2 may be the D gene (5 bases each). This CDR3 has 16 residues. Trimming stripped 3 bases from V and 0 bases from J, with 15 bases between. Germline values: CDR1 LNHNV, CDR2 YYDKDF (reference sequence). CDR3 amino acids: CATSRGTVLSSYEQYF. The DNA of the CDR3 is TGTGCCACCAGCAGGGGGACGGTTCTGAGCTCCTACGAGCAGTACTTC.

The chain joins TRBV5-1 to TRBJ2-2, with D possibly TRBD1 on 6 matching bases. Germline CDR1 is SGHRS and CDR2 is YFSETQ. V lost 1 base, J lost 4 bases, and 11 bases lay in between. The CDR3 consists of 15 residues. CDR3 sequence reads: CASSLQGRGTGELFF. CDR3 DNA sequence: TGCGCCAGCAGCTTGCAGGGGCGAGGCACCGGGGAGCTGTTTTTT.

V usage is TRBV2 and J usage is TRBJ2-3, with 7 nucleotides matching TRBD2. The CDR3 has 16 amino acids. CDR1 is SNHLY and CDR2 is FYNNEI in the germline V gene. Germline trimming cut 0 bases from V and 2 bases from J; bases unmatched to any gene: 5. The DNA of the CDR3 is TGTGCCAGCAGTGAAGCTTCGCGGGGGTACACAGATACGCAGTATTTT. Its translation is CASSEASRGYTDTQYF.

This clonotype was seen more than once but under ten times. V gene TRBV6-1 combines with J gene TRBJ2-1, with unresolved D. The length of the CDR3 is 16 residues. Trimming shortened V by 2 bases and J by 0 bases, and 11 bases separated the two germline ends. Germline CDR1 is MNHNS and CDR2 is SASEGT. The chain's CDR3 is CASSERAVGSYNEQFF. The CDR3 DNA is TGTGCCAGCAGTGAAAGGGCCGTGGGCTCCTACAATGAGCAGTTCTTC.

This clonotype was found many times. V is TRBV29-1 and J is TRBJ2-1; D may correspond to TRBD1 or TRBD2 (5 bases each). This CDR3 contains 14 residues. Between the trimmed V and J ends, which lost 4 bases and 0 bases, there was a span of 10 bases. Germline V gene lookup returns CDR1 SQVTM and CDR2 ANQGSEA. The CDR3 coding sequence is TGCAGCGTTGTGGGGGAGAACTCCTACAATGAGCAGTTCTTC. Translated: CSVVGENSYNEQFF.

V gene TRBV29-1 combines with J gene TRBJ2-3, with D possibly TRBD1 on 5 matching bases. Trimming removed 2 bases from V and 6 bases from J, with 12 bases in between. CDR1 SQVTM and CDR2 ANQGSEA come from the germline V gene. The CDR3 is 13 amino acids. The DNA for the CDR3 is TGCAGCGTTGAACGACAGTGTGTGGATACGCAGTATTTT. The encoded protein is CSVERQCVDTQYF.

This clonotype showed up many times. V and J are TRBV7-2 and TRBJ2-7; D gene unclear. The CDR3 extends over 14 amino acids. Looked up from germline, CDR1 is SGHTA and CDR2 is FQGNSA. The V end was cut by 2 bases, the J end by 2 bases, with 10 bases between. CDR3 residues: CASSLTGLPYEQYF. The CDR3 DNA reads as TGTGCCAGCAGCTTAACGGGTCTCCCCTACGAGCAGTACTTC.

The J gene is TRBJ1-4, the V gene TRBV3-1; D remains unclear. The CDR3 runs 15 residues. Trimming cost V 2 bases and J 0 bases, with 7 bases left between them. Germline CDR1 reads LGHDT; CDR2 reads YNNKEL (reference sequence). The CDR3 loop reads CASSQYIATNEKLFF. Written as DNA, the CDR3 is TGTGCCAGCAGCCAATACATTGCAACTAATGAAAAACTGTTTTTT. Supplemented by reference TRBV3-1 and TRBJ1-4, the full variable domain reads DTAVSQTPKYLVTQMGNDKSIKCEQNLGHDTMYWYKQDSKKFLKIMFSYNNKELIINETVPNRFSPKSPDKAHLNLHINSLELGDSAVYFCASSQYIATNEKLFFGSGTQLSVL.

The rearrangement uses TRBV6-5 and TRBJ2-5, with a weak D call TRBD1 (5 bases). The CDR3 is made up of 13 amino acids. Germline V gives CDR1 MNHEY, CDR2 SVGAGI. Trimming left V 6 bases short and J 7 bases short, with 15 bases between. CDR3 sequence: CASRLPGLGTQYF. CDR3 sequence (DNA): TGTGCCAGCAGGTTACCAGGGTTGGGGACCCAGTACTTC.

This clonotype was observed many times. The J gene is TRBJ1-5, the V gene TRBV20-1, with 9 bases fitting TRBD1. Germline assignment: CDR1 DFQATT and CDR2 SNEGSKA (reference sequence). CDR3 length equals 17 residues. The junction had 8 bases not matched to a gene; V was cut back by 0 bases and J by 2 bases. This chain's CDR3 is CSAREPPDRGGNQPQHF. CDR3 DNA: TGCAGTGCTAGAGAGCCCCCGGACAGGGGAGGCAATCAGCCCCAGCATTTT.

Ten or more counts support this clonotype. The chain employs TRBV20-1 and TRBJ1-1; TRBD1 agrees at 7 bases. Germline V gene sequence: CDR1 DFQATT, CDR2 SNEGSKA (reference sequence). The trim removed 0 bases at V and 6 bases at J, leaving 10 bases unmatched. The CDR3 is 15 residues long. The CDR3 region has the DNA TGCAGTGCTAGAGACCAGGGGGGTCTCGGAGCTGAAGCTTTCTTT. This codes for CSARDQGGLGAEAFF.

The chain joins TRBV6-1 to TRBJ2-5; a possible D gene is TRBD1 (6 bases). The CDR3 sequence is 14 residues long. The germline CDR1 and CDR2 sequences are MNHNS and SASEGT. V shed 4 bases and J shed 5 bases, with 14 bases lying between them. The CDR3 loop reads CASSATGTDETQYF. As DNA, the CDR3 is TGTGCCAGCAGTGCAACAGGGACGGACGAGACCCAGTACTTC.